This T cell receptor (beta chain) was found in a study of tumor-infiltrating lymphocytes in primary liver carcinoma. Whole-study findings and limits: Lower overlap was observed for tumor-adjacent and tumor-blood pairs relative to tumor region pairs.

Bulk tissue was left unsorted, and RNA and DNA were co-extracted from around 18-30 mg of it. Germline V gene data show CDR1 as MDHEN and CDR2 as SYDVKM. CDR3 length: 16 residues. With respect to this clonotype: As yet, its antigen is unknown. One end of the junction varies from germline; a read error may be responsible.

Production of TCR beta cDNA used roughly 480 ng total RNA together with a constant-region primer. ARM-PCR was slightly modified, and three nested multiplex PCR rounds with it gave rise to the TCR beta libraries. The first two PCR rounds used TRBV1-TRBV30 forward primers with a C-beta reverse primer, 9 to 11 cycles each. One entry per CDR3 protein, called by TCRdb with MiXCR from the multiplex PCR reads. The table lists 25,000 or so distinct CDR3 sequences, approximately 77% of them singletons. The sequence was obtained from a woman aged 25 to 39 with primary liver carcinoma and hepatitis B virus infection. The material sequenced was liver tumor tissue from sampling region 5. Indicated subset: tumor region T5, tumor centre. The rearrangement joins TRBV28 to TRBJ2-7; 14 nucleotides line up with TRBD2. The CDR3 sequence: CASSFLGLAGAGDQYF. DNA of the CDR3: TGTGCCAGCAGTTTTTTGGGACTAGCGGGAGCTGGCGACCAGTATTTC.